These T cell receptor beta chains were read from a single sample in a study of blood T cells in healthy people across ages. Using its own MiXCR run on the 5' RACE reads, TCRdb lists one record per CDR3 protein. Counted here are roughly 800,000 distinct CDR3 sequences, 20% to 25% occurring once; the ten biggest clones make up around 9.2%. This sample was also put to use in a study of T cells of mothers and their children.

The sequenced sample was blood. Source of these receptors: a boy younger than 18 in good health. Both conserved end residues are part of each CDR3. A D gene is named only where the DNA matches it firmly. Size values are once, few and many counts, or a class for expanded clones, and some rows have none.

J	D	V	size	DNA	CDR3
TRBJ2-7	NA	TRBV10-2	NA	TGCGCCAGCAGTGACTTGTCAGGATCCTACGAGCAGTACTTC	CASSDLSGSYEQYF
TRBJ2-5	TRBD2	TRBV7-2	NA	TGTGCCAGCAGCTTAGCCCCAGCGGGAAGCTACGAGACCCAGTACTTC	CASSLAPAGSYETQYF
TRBJ2-7	NA	TRBV25-1	few	TGTGCCAGCAGTGAATTGGCAGAACCCTACGAGCAGTACTTC	CASSELAEPYEQYF
TRBJ2-1	NA	TRBV10-3	few	TGTGCCATCAGATCTAACAATGAGCAGTTCTTC	CAIRSNNEQFF
TRBJ1-3	TRBD1	TRBV2	NA	TGTGCCAGCATGAGGGGACAGAGCTCTGGAAACACCATATATTTT	CASMRGQSSGNTIYF
TRBJ2-7	NA	TRBV4-1	NA	TGCGCCAGCAGCCAAGTGCAGGGTACCGGCGAGCAGTACTTC	CASSQVQGTGEQYF
TRBJ2-7	TRBD1	TRBV20-1	few	TGCAGTGCTGAAAAGGGGGACAGCTCCTACGAGCAGTACTTC	CSAEKGDSSYEQYF
TRBJ1-1	NA	TRBV6-2/TRBV6-3	NA	TGTGCCAGCACCTCGGGGGGAAGCAGACAGCGCCTATCTGAAGCTTTCTTT	CASTSGGSRQRLSEAFF
TRBJ1-2	NA	TRBV6-2/TRBV6-3	NA	TGTGCCAGCAGGTACAGGGATGACTATGGCTACACCTTC	CASRYRDDYGYTF
TRBJ2-2	TRBD2	TRBV14	few	TGTGCCAGCAGCCGGGGACTAGCGGGCACCGGGGAGCTGTTTTTT	CASSRGLAGTGELFF
TRBJ2-1	TRBD1	TRBV5-1	few	TGCGCCAGCAGCTTCCTGGACAGGGCAAGCGATGAGCAGTTCTTC	CASSFLDRASDEQFF
TRBJ2-1	TRBD2	TRBV7-2	few	TGTGCCAGCAGCTTAGGAGCGGGAGGGCCGAATGAGCAGTTCTTC	CASSLGAGGPNEQFF
TRBJ2-7	NA	TRBV21-1	NA	TGTGCCAGCAGCAAAGAGGGACTAGCGGGAGGGCCAGAGGAGAAATACGAGCAGTACTTC	CASSKEGLAGGPEEKYEQYF
TRBJ1-4	TRBD1	TRBV7-9	NA	TGTGCCAGCAGTTTCGACAGGGTGGGCGAAAAACTGTTTTTT	CASSFDRVGEKLFF
TRBJ2-1	TRBD2	TRBV29-1	few	TGCAGCGCCCAGGGCGGGGGAGAGAAGAATTACAATGAGCAGTTCTTC	CSAQGGGEKNYNEQFF
TRBJ2-7	NA	TRBV12-3/TRBV12-4	few	TGTGCCAGCAGTCGACCACACTCCTACGAGCAGTACTTC	CASSRPHSYEQYF
TRBJ2-7	NA	TRBV10-3	NA	TGTGCCATCAGCGAGACAGAAACCTACGAGCAGTACTTC	CAISETETYEQYF
TRBJ2-1	TRBD2	TRBV27	few	TGTGCCAGCAGTTACTTAGCGGGAGGAGGTAATGAGCAGTTCTTC	CASSYLAGGGNEQFF
TRBJ2-7	NA	TRBV3-1	NA	TGTGCCAGCAGCCAAGAGGACTCGTCCTACGAGCAGTACTTC	CASSQEDSSYEQYF
TRBJ2-3	TRBD2	TRBV7-3	NA	TGTGCCAGCAGCTTAATAGCGGGAGATACGGATACGCAGTATTTT	CASSLIAGDTDTQYF
TRBJ1-2	NA	TRBV29-1	few	TGCAGCGTTGAAGATCAGCAGGGAACCCAATGGGACTATGGCTACACCTTC	CSVEDQQGTQWDYGYTF
TRBJ1-2	NA	TRBV5-1	few	TGCGCCAGCAGCTTGGCAGGACTGGAGTCCTATGGCTACACCTTC	CASSLAGLESYGYTF
TRBJ1-2	TRBD1	TRBV29-1	NA	TGCAGCGCCGCCGACAGGGGAAGTCGCTACACCTTC	CSAADRGSRYTF
TRBJ2-1	NA	TRBV29-1	few	TGCAGCGATACAAGGTACGGCGCGGAGTTCTACAATGAGCAGTTCTTC	CSDTRYGAEFYNEQFF
TRBJ2-1	NA	TRBV7-8	NA	TGTGCCAGCAGCGTAAACTTGAGGGACTCCTACAATGAGCAGTTCTTC	CASSVNLRDSYNEQFF
TRBJ2-2	TRBD1	TRBV5-5	NA	TGTGCCAGCAGTCGGGACAGGGGGCCCGGGGAGCTGTTTTTT	CASSRDRGPGELFF
TRBJ1-6	NA	TRBV2	few	TGTGCCAGCAGTAAGACAGGACCTAATTCACCCCTCCACTTT	CASSKTGPNSPLHF
TRBJ1-6	NA	TRBV20-1	NA	TGCAGTGCTAGAGATCTATCCAATTCACCCCTCCCCTTT	CSARDLSNSPLPF
TRBJ2-3	TRBD2	TRBV14	NA	TGTGCCAGCAGCCCAACTCTAGCGGTTCGCACAGATACGCAGTATTTT	CASSPTLAVRTDTQYF
TRBJ2-1	TRBD2	TRBV4-1	few	TGCGCCAGCAGCCAAGCGGGACTAGCGGCCCATGAGCAGTTCTTC	CASSQAGLAAHEQFF
TRBJ2-1	TRBD1	TRBV11-2	NA	TGTGCCAGCAGCTTATCATCAGGGGGCAATGAGCAGTTCTTC	CASSLSSGGNEQFF
TRBJ1-1	NA	TRBV12-3/TRBV12-4	NA	TGTGCCAGCAGGATTTCAACACGGGTGAACACTGAAGCTTTCTTT	CASRISTRVNTEAFF
TRBJ2-1	TRBD1	TRBV14	NA	TGTGCCAGCAGCCAGGAGACAGGGGGCTCTGAGCAGTTCTTC	CASSQETGGSEQFF
TRBJ2-7	NA	TRBV7-9	NA	TGTGCCAGCAGCTTACCCCGCTCGCAGGGTGAGCACGAGCAGTACTTC	CASSLPRSQGEHEQYF
TRBJ2-3	NA	TRBV29-1	few	TGCAGCGTAACCGACTCAGGGGCTACGGATACGCAGTATTTT	CSVTDSGATDTQYF
TRBJ1-2	NA	TRBV6-6	NA	TGTGCCAGCAGTTACGGGGTAGCTTATGGCTACACCTTC	CASSYGVAYGYTF
TRBJ1-2	NA	TRBV3-1	NA	TGTGCCAGCAGCCAAGATATGGAGGGCACCACCGACGGCTACACCTTC	CASSQDMEGTTDGYTF
TRBJ2-1	NA	TRBV7-9	few	TGTGCCATCCAAACCGGGACTGGAAGGGACAATGAGCAGTTCTTC	CAIQTGTGRDNEQFF
TRBJ2-5	NA	TRBV12-3/TRBV12-4	few	TGTGCCAGCAGTTTTCAGGGGTACCAAGAGACCCAGTACTTC	CASSFQGYQETQYF
TRBJ2-7	TRBD1	TRBV27	NA	TGTGCCAGCAGTGACAGGGGGCTATTCTACGAGCAGTACTTC	CASSDRGLFYEQYF
TRBJ2-3	NA	TRBV10-3	NA	TGTGCCACCTTGGGGCAGGGATCGACAGATACGCAGTATTTT	CATLGQGSTDTQYF
TRBJ1-2	NA	TRBV15	few	TGTGCCACCAGCAGAGACGGGCAGGACTTCGACTATGGCTACACCTTC	CATSRDGQDFDYGYTF
TRBJ2-1	TRBD2	TRBV2	NA	TGTGCCAGCAGTGAAGGGAGTAGCGGGAGAGGGAATGAGCAGTTCTTC	CASSEGSSGRGNEQFF
TRBJ2-1	TRBD1	TRBV29-1	few	TGCAGCGTGGCAAGGACAGGGGCCAATGAGCAGTTCTTC	CSVARTGANEQFF
TRBJ1-4	TRBD1	TRBV20-1	few	TGCAGTGGCGCACAGGGGGGGGATGAAAAACTGTTTTTT	CSGAQGGDEKLFF
TRBJ1-4	NA	TRBV4-1	few	TGCGCCAGCAGCCAAGAGGTCTGGGACACCGTGTTTTTT	CASSQEVWDTVFF
TRBJ1-1	NA	TRBV11-1	NA	TGTGCCAGCAGCGAGGACGGGTACACTGAAGCTTTCTTT	CASSEDGYTEAFF